A single T cell receptor beta chain is shown here with its context. This specimen belongs to a study of T cells after yellow fever vaccination. Germline assignment: CDR1 SGHKS and CDR2 YYEKEE (reference sequence). The CDR3 covers 16 residues. V dropped 3 bases and J dropped 0 bases, with 13 bases sitting between them. TCRdb called the 5' RACE reads again in MiXCR, with one record for every CDR3 protein. This table has under 600,000 distinct CDR3 sequences, 13% appearing once. Sequencing used PBMCs, obtained on the day of the yellow fever booster vaccination. This chain links TRBV5-5 with TRBJ2-1; perhaps TRBD2 as D (6 bases). The receptor was derived from a man aged 25-45 years who received the YFV17D yellow fever vaccine. CDR3 in DNA: TGTGCCAGCAGCTCCCTGGAGGGAAGCTCCTACAATGAGCAGTTCTTC. It translates to CASSSLEGSSYNEQFF.